The 15 T cell receptor beta chains presented below share a single source sample, sequenced in a study of blood T cell repertoires in COVID-19. Repertoires were generated with immunoSEQ multiplex PCR, while TCRdb's copy carries only in-frame clones and drops some. Among 70,000 to 95,000 clones, over 90% were seen once, and the ten largest hold about 4.1%. Sequences were obtained from peripheral blood. These receptors originate from a human donor with active COVID-19. The donor label of this sample is uncertain.

CDR3 in amino acids: CASSPGQGAVYGYTF. Written as DNA, the CDR3 is TGTGCCAGCAGCCCGGGGCAGGGGGCTGTCTATGGCTACACCTTC. V gene TRBV6-6 combines with J gene TRBJ1-2, with 8 bases fitting TRBD1. V gave up 6 bases and J gave up 4 bases; unmatched junction bases: 10. Per germline, CDR1 MNHNY and CDR2 SVGAGI (reference sequence). The CDR3 covers 15 residues.

The V gene is TRBV7-9, the J gene TRBJ2-1, with 8 bases matching TRBD1. The CDR3 has 14 residues. The trim removed 3 bases at V and 7 bases at J, leaving 5 bases unmatched. Looked up from germline, CDR1 is SEHNR and CDR2 is FQNEAQ (reference sequence). CDR3 in amino acids: CASSLTGAVNEQFF. DNA for the CDR3: TGTGCCAGCAGCTTGACAGGGGCCGTAAATGAGCAGTTCTTC.

V and J are TRBV19 and TRBJ2-3; possible D gene TRBD1, 5 bases. The CDR3 is made up of 15 amino acids. V shed 6 bases and J shed 2 bases, with 15 bases lying between them. CDR1 is LNHDA, CDR2 SQIVND, per germline (reference sequence). CDR3 residues: CASSRTGRHTDTQYF. CDR3 DNA sequence: TGTGCCAGTAGCCGCACAGGAAGACACACAGATACGCAGTATTTT. Together with reference TRBV19 and TRBJ2-3, the CDR3 gives the full variable domain: DGGITQSPKYLFRKEGQNVTLSCEQNLNHDAMYWYRQDPGQGLRLIYYSQIVNDFQKGDIAEGYSVSREKKESFPLTVTSAQKNPTAFYLCASSRTGRHTDTQYFGPGTRLTVL.

The rearrangement links TRBV18 to TRBJ2-3, with D tentatively TRBD1 (6 bases). Germline lookup yields CDR1 KGHSH and CDR2 LQKENI. V was clipped by 4 bases and J by 4 bases, with 15 bases between them. The CDR3 is made up of 15 amino acids. As DNA, the CDR3 is TGTGCCAGCTCACTGCGGCAGGGGAGTTCAGATACGCAGTATTTT. Translated: CASSLRQGSSDTQYF.

The chain links TRBV5-5 to TRBJ2-7; D call uncertain. Germline V CDR1 and CDR2: SGHKS, YYEKEE (reference sequence). V dropped 2 bases and J dropped 3 bases, with 3 bases sitting between them. The length of the CDR3 is 11 residues. DNA of the CDR3: TGTGCCAGCAGCTTCAACTACGAGCAGTACTTC. Translating gives CASSFNYEQYF.

J is TRBJ1-1 and V is TRBV2, with D perhaps TRBD1 (6 bases). Trimming took off 4 bases at V and 6 bases at J, with 18 bases between the two ends. Germline V gives CDR1 SNHLY, CDR2 FYNNEI. The CDR3 spans 15 residues. The CDR3 region is CASSVMGARHAEAFF. CDR3 coding DNA: TGTGCCAGCAGTGTCATGGGGGCGAGACATGCTGAAGCTTTCTTT.

This chain connects TRBV19 to TRBJ2-1; the match to TRBD1 covers 12 bases. The CDR3 covers 17 residues. Germline assignment: CDR1 LNHDA and CDR2 SQIVND (reference sequence). V trimming: 2 bases; J trimming: 7 bases; junction bases outside the gene matches: 9. CDR3 amino acids: CASSISGQGALGNEQFF. CDR3 DNA: TGTGCCAGTAGTATATCGGGACAGGGGGCCTTGGGGAATGAGCAGTTCTTC.

In DNA form, the CDR3 reads TGTGCCAGCAGACTAGGACAGGGCCCCACCTTCTTC. Translation gives CASRLGQGPTFF. The V and J genes are TRBV2 and TRBJ2-1; 8 bases fit TRBD1. The CDR3 runs to 12 residues. Trimming removed 6 bases from V and 16 bases from J; junction bases left unmatched: 11. CDR1 and CDR2 from the germline V gene are SNHLY and FYNNEI.

The chain uses TRBV7-9 and TRBJ2-5; perhaps TRBD2 as D (5 bases). The CDR3 totals 14 residues. Germline V gene data show CDR1 as SEHNR and CDR2 as FQNEAQ (reference sequence). The ends were cut back, 3 bases at V and 2 bases at J, with 10 bases in the middle. This CDR3 reads CASSFGGEQETQYF. Written as DNA, the CDR3 is TGTGCCAGCAGCTTTGGAGGCGAACAAGAGACCCAGTACTTC.

The rearrangement uses TRBV5-1 and TRBJ1-3; TRBD1 aligns across 7 bases. CDR3 length: 12 residues. Germline loops: CDR1 SGHRS, CDR2 YFSETQ. V trimming: 4 bases; J trimming: 11 bases; junction bases outside the gene matches: 6. The CDR3 bases are TGCGCCAGCAGCGATCCTCAGGGGGCCATATATTTT. This codes for CASSDPQGAIYF.

V is TRBV25-1 and J is TRBJ2-5; maybe TRBD1 (6 bases). Trimming cost V 3 bases and J 7 bases, with 15 bases left between them. This CDR3 comprises 14 residues. Germline V gene sequence: CDR1 MGHDK, CDR2 SYGVNS. In DNA form, the CDR3 reads TGTGCCAGCAGTGATTATGACAGGATGGGGACCCAGTACTTC. This codes for CASSDYDRMGTQYF.

The rearrangement joins TRBV12-5 to TRBJ1-4; a weak D match, TRBD1 (5 bases). Germline V gene sequence: CDR1 LGHNT, CDR2 FRNRAP. This CDR3 contains 16 residues. The V end lost 0 bases, the J end lost 4 bases, and 12 bases lay between the germline ends. This CDR3 is CASGLVLGGNNEKLFF. In DNA form, the CDR3 reads TGTGCTAGTGGTTTGGTCCTGGGGGGGAATAATGAAAAACTGTTTTTT.

This chain links TRBV27 with TRBJ2-3; 11 bases agree with TRBD1. The V gene end was trimmed by 6 bases and the J gene end by 3 bases; junction bases not matched to a gene: 8. CDR3 length: 16 residues. CDR1 MNHEY and CDR2 SMNVEV come from the germline V gene (reference sequence). The chain's CDR3 is CASRPDRGLLTDTQYF. The CDR3, as DNA: TGTGCCAGCAGGCCGGACAGGGGGCTTTTGACAGATACGCAGTATTTT.

The chain employs TRBV18 and TRBJ1-5; unclear D gene. Germline V gene sequence: CDR1 KGHSH, CDR2 LQKENI. V was cut by 3 bases and J by 0 bases, with 9 bases left in between. This CDR3 region has 15 residues. The DNA for the CDR3 is TGTGCCAGCTCACCGGAGGGAAATAGCAATCAGCCCCAGCATTTT. It yields the protein CASSPEGNSNQPQHF.

V gene TRBV11-3 combines with J gene TRBJ2-6, with 8 bases fitting TRBD1. V gave up 4 bases and J gave up 6 bases; unmatched junction bases: 11. Germline CDR1 SGHNT, CDR2 YENEEA. The CDR3 length is 17 residues. Here the CDR3 reads CASSSGQGGQQANVLTF. The CDR3 DNA reads as TGTGCCAGCAGCTCCGGACAGGGAGGACAGCAGGCCAACGTCCTGACTTTC.